This is a list of T cell receptor beta chains from one sample in a study of CD8 T cells in ankylosing spondylitis. Using its own MiXCR run on the 5' RACE reads, TCRdb lists one record per CDR3 protein. Of a few hundred thousand distinct CDR3 sequences in the sample, around 20% are singletons; the top ten hold around 3.2%. The sequencing sample was made of blood, either unsorted or a sorted T cell fraction (not recorded which). The receptors shown here come from a female donor with ankylosing spondylitis or in good health (not recorded which). CDR3s include the opening cysteine and the closing phenylalanine or tryptophan. Each record gives: D gene, V gene, clone size, J gene, CDR3 DNA, CDR3 protein. D genes are given only for firm matches. The size entry is marked missing in some rows and otherwise reads once, few, many or a size class.

d_call: -; v_call: TRBV20-1; clone_size: few; j_call: TRBJ1-1; cdr3_nt: TGCAGTGCTCTACCCATCAGGACGGGGGACACTGAAGCTTTCTTT; cdr3_aa: CSALPIRTGDTEAFF
d_call: TRBD1; v_call: TRBV12-3/TRBV12-4; clone_size: many; j_call: TRBJ2-1; cdr3_nt: TGTGCCAGCAGCCTGAGGGGACAGGCCAGCTCCTACAATGAGCAGTTCTTC; cdr3_aa: CASSLRGQASSYNEQFF
d_call: -; v_call: TRBV6-2/TRBV6-3; clone_size: many; j_call: TRBJ1-6; cdr3_nt: TGTGCCAGCAGTTACTCCGTGGGTCCCCTCCACTTT; cdr3_aa: CASSYSVGPLHF
d_call: -; v_call: TRBV5-5; clone_size: few; j_call: TRBJ2-4; cdr3_nt: TGTGCCAGCAGCTTGAGTGGGGGCCAAGCCAAAAACATTCAGTACTTC; cdr3_aa: CASSLSGGQAKNIQYF
d_call: -; v_call: TRBV3-1; clone_size: few; j_call: TRBJ1-2; cdr3_nt: TGTGCCAGCAGCCAAGATGAACAGGGATGGGGCTATGGCTACACCTTC; cdr3_aa: CASSQDEQGWGYGYTF
d_call: TRBD1; v_call: TRBV5-1; clone_size: few; j_call: TRBJ2-7; cdr3_nt: TGCGCCAGCAGCTCCACGGGACAGTACTACGAGCAGTACTTC; cdr3_aa: CASSSTGQYYEQYF
d_call: -; v_call: TRBV20-1; clone_size: -; j_call: TRBJ1-1; cdr3_nt: TGCAGTGCTAGAGAGCCAGGGGAGAACACTGAAGCTTTCTTT; cdr3_aa: CSAREPGENTEAFF
d_call: TRBD1; v_call: TRBV20-1; clone_size: -; j_call: TRBJ1-1; cdr3_nt: TGCAGTGCCGCTCAGGGGGCGAACACTGAAGCTTTCTTT; cdr3_aa: CSAAQGANTEAFF
d_call: -; v_call: TRBV29-1; clone_size: many; j_call: TRBJ1-4; cdr3_nt: TGCAGCGCGGAGGGCTCTACGGAAAAACTGTTTTTT; cdr3_aa: CSAEGSTEKLFF
d_call: -; v_call: TRBV20-1; clone_size: few; j_call: TRBJ2-7; cdr3_nt: TGCAGTGCTATTCCCGGTGCTAGCGCCGGTATCTTTGGGCAGTACTTC; cdr3_aa: CSAIPGASAGIFGQYF
d_call: -; v_call: TRBV5-1; clone_size: -; j_call: TRBJ1-2; cdr3_nt: TGCGCCAGCAGCTTGGAAGGACATAGCCTCTATGGCTACACCTTC; cdr3_aa: CASSLEGHSLYGYTF
d_call: -; v_call: TRBV4-2; clone_size: -; j_call: TRBJ2-1; cdr3_nt: TGTGCCAGCAGCCAGGGGGGAGCCCGAGGTTACAATGAGCAGTTCTTC; cdr3_aa: CASSQGGARGYNEQFF
d_call: -; v_call: TRBV5-4; clone_size: -; j_call: TRBJ1-1; cdr3_nt: TGTGCCAGCAGCTTGAGCGGAATAGGAGCTTTCTTT; cdr3_aa: CASSLSGIGAFF
d_call: -; v_call: TRBV29-1; clone_size: many; j_call: TRBJ1-2; cdr3_nt: TGCAGCGTTGCGGGGGGCGAGAAGAATGGCTACACCTTC; cdr3_aa: CSVAGGEKNGYTF
d_call: -; v_call: TRBV12-3/TRBV12-4; clone_size: many; j_call: TRBJ1-5; cdr3_nt: TGTGCCAGCAGTTTCCGGGAACGCAATCAGCCCCAGCATTTT; cdr3_aa: CASSFRERNQPQHF
d_call: -; v_call: TRBV20-1; clone_size: few; j_call: TRBJ2-6; cdr3_nt: TGCAGACTGACACAGGTCTCTGGGGCCAACGTCCTGACTTTC; cdr3_aa: CRLTQVSGANVLTF
d_call: -; v_call: TRBV7-2; clone_size: many; j_call: TRBJ2-7; cdr3_nt: TGTGCCAGCAGCTTTCAGGGGGGTAGGTACGAGCAGTACTTC; cdr3_aa: CASSFQGGRYEQYF
d_call: TRBD2; v_call: TRBV7-9; clone_size: many; j_call: TRBJ2-3; cdr3_nt: TGTGCCAGCAGCTTAGGAACGGTAGCTAGCGGGCCCCTCACCAGCACAGATACGCAGTATTTT; cdr3_aa: CASSLGTVASGPLTSTDTQYF
d_call: -; v_call: TRBV9; clone_size: -; j_call: TRBJ2-3; cdr3_nt: TGTGCCAGCAGCGTAACGGACGGCACAGATACGCAGTATTTT; cdr3_aa: CASSVTDGTDTQYF
d_call: TRBD1; v_call: TRBV6-2/TRBV6-3; clone_size: few; j_call: TRBJ2-2; cdr3_nt: TGTGCCAGCAGACTTCACAGGGGGCGCACCGGGGAGCTGTTTTTT; cdr3_aa: CASRLHRGRTGELFF
d_call: TRBD1; v_call: TRBV5-1; clone_size: many; j_call: TRBJ2-7; cdr3_nt: TGCGCCAGCAAGTTAACAGGGGAGAACTACGAGCAGTACTTC; cdr3_aa: CASKLTGENYEQYF
d_call: -; v_call: TRBV20-1; clone_size: -; j_call: TRBJ1-2; cdr3_nt: TGCAGTGCTACCAGCTCCTATGGCTACACCTTC; cdr3_aa: CSATSSYGYTF
d_call: -; v_call: TRBV12-3/TRBV12-4; clone_size: -; j_call: TRBJ1-2; cdr3_nt: TGTGCCAGCTTAGGGTTTTCCTCTGGCTACACCTTC; cdr3_aa: CASLGFSSGYTF
d_call: -; v_call: TRBV9; clone_size: few; j_call: TRBJ2-3; cdr3_nt: TGTGCCAGCAGCGCCGTACTAGGTGGGGATACGCAGTATTTT; cdr3_aa: CASSAVLGGDTQYF
d_call: TRBD2; v_call: TRBV10-3; clone_size: few; j_call: TRBJ2-1; cdr3_nt: TGTGCCATCACTCAGGGACTAGCGGATCATAATGAGCAGTTCTTC; cdr3_aa: CAITQGLADHNEQFF
d_call: -; v_call: TRBV20-1; clone_size: -; j_call: TRBJ2-7; cdr3_nt: TGCAGTGCTCCCCCGATGGGGGAGAGAGAGCAGTACTTC; cdr3_aa: CSAPPMGEREQYF
d_call: TRBD2; v_call: TRBV5-1; clone_size: once; j_call: TRBJ2-5; cdr3_nt: TGCGCCAGCAGCCTGGGGGGGAACGTACCCCAAGAGACCCAGTACTTC; cdr3_aa: CASSLGGNVPQETQYF
d_call: TRBD1; v_call: TRBV20-1; clone_size: few; j_call: TRBJ2-1; cdr3_nt: TGCAGTGCTACCGGACAGGGGGACAATGAGCAGTTCTTC; cdr3_aa: CSATGQGDNEQFF
d_call: TRBD2; v_call: TRBV20-1; clone_size: -; j_call: TRBJ2-1; cdr3_nt: TGCAGTGCTAGAGTCGGTCTAGCGGGAGGCCTGAACTTCTACAATGAGCAGTTCTTC; cdr3_aa: CSARVGLAGGLNFYNEQFF
d_call: TRBD2; v_call: TRBV4-3; clone_size: few; j_call: TRBJ2-7; cdr3_nt: TGCGCCAGCAGCCAAGGACTAGCGAACTACGAGCAGTACTTC; cdr3_aa: CASSQGLANYEQYF
d_call: TRBD1; v_call: TRBV9; clone_size: few; j_call: TRBJ1-2; cdr3_nt: TGTGCCAGCAGTAGGACAGGGGAGGGCTACACCTTC; cdr3_aa: CASSRTGEGYTF